This TCR beta chain appears in the sequencing data of a study of blood T cell repertoires in COVID-19. Study details: The study drew acute and convalescent COVID-19 samples from the United States, Italy and Spain. Sample material is recorded as cDNA or gDNA derived from T cells, B-cell-depleted T cells, or PBMCs.

The CDR3 has 13 residues. Germline assignment: CDR1 MRHNA and CDR2 SNTAGT. V lost 2 bases and J 4 bases, leaving 8 bases between the germline ends. Seattle patients were enrolled while actively infected and followed longitudinally. Study processing details: Nucleated cell number was recorded as an estimate derived from reference gene primer amplification. Data came from immunoSEQ multiplex PCR; TCRdb stores just in-frame clones and leaves some out. That table is the source of V, J and clone size, and D and trimming were worked out from the DNA. The profile shows fewer than 400,000 clones, 85% to 90% of them singletons.

Sequencing was performed on peripheral blood. This chain joins TRBV6-4 and TRBJ2-5; a weak D match, TRBD1 (5 bases). This TCR derives from a woman younger than 45 with COVID-19, enrolled during active disease. The CDR3 DNA reads as TGTGCCAGCAGTGACGATAGGGGAGAGACCCAGTACTTC. Its translation is CASSDDRGETQYF.